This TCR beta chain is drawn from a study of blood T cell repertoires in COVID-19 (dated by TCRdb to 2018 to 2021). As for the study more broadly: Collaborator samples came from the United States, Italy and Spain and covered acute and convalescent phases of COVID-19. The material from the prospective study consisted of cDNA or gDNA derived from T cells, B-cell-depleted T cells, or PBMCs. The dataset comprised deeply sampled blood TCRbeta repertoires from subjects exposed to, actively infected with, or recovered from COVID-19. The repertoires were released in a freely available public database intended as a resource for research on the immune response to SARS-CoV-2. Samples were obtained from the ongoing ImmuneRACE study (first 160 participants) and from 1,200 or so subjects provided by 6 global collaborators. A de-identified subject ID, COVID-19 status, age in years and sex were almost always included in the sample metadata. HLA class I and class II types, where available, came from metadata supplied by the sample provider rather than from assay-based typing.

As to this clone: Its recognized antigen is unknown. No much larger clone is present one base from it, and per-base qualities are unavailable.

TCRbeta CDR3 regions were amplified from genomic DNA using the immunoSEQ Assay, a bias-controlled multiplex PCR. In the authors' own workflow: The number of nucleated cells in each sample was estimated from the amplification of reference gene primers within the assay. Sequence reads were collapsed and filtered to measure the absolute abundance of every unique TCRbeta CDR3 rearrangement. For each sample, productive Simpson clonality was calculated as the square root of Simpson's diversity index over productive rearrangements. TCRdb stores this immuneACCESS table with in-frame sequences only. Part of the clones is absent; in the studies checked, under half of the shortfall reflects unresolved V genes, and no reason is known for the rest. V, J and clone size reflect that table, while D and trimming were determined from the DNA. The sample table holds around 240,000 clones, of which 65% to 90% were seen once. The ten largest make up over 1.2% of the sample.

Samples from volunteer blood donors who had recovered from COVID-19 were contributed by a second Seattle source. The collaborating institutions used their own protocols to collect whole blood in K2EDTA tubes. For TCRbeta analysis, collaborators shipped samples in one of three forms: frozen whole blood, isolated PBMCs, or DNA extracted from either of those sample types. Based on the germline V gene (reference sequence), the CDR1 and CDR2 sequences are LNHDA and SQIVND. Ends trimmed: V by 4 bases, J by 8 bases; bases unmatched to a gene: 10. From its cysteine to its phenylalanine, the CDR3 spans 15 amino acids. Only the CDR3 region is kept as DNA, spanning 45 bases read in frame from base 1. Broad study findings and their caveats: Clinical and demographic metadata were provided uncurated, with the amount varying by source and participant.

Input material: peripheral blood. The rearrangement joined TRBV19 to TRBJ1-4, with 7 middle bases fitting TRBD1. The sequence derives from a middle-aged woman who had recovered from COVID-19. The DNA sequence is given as TGTGCCAGTAGTACCCGACAGGGCGGAGAGGAAAAACTGTTTTTT. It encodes CASSTRQGGEEKLFF. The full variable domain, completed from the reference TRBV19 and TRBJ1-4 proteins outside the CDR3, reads DGGITQSPKYLFRKEGQNVTLSCEQNLNHDAMYWYRQDPGQGLRLIYYSQIVNDFQKGDIAEGYSVSREKKESFPLTVTSAQKNPTAFYLCASSTRQGGEEKLFFGSGTQLSVL.